The 23 T cell receptor beta chains below all came from one sample that was sequenced in a study of blood T cells in healthy people across ages. The second PCR ran about 7 to 12 cycles with a sample-barcoded 5' primer and J-beta primers. TCRdb passed the 5' RACE reads through MiXCR, listing each CDR3 protein once. The data hold 800,000 to 950,000 distinct CDR3 sequences, with 45% to 50% observed a single time. The sample taken for sequencing was blood. These TCRs come from a man aged 30 to 39 in good health.

This clonotype was seen more than once but under ten times. V is TRBV4-1 and J is TRBJ2-5; maybe TRBD1 (6 bases). The germline V gene has CDR1 MGHRA and CDR2 YSYEKL. The CDR3 length is 15 residues. V was trimmed by 6 bases and J by 5 bases, leaving 19 bases between them. CDR3 coding DNA: TGCGCCAGCAGGCACACCGGGACAACTAGGGAGACCCAGTACTTC. Its protein product is CASRHTGTTRETQYF.

The V and J genes are TRBV4-3 and TRBJ2-7; no clear D gene. The CDR3 loop spans 13 amino acids. Trimming left V 0 bases short and J 7 bases short, with 10 bases between. Germline V gene lookup returns CDR1 LGHNA and CDR2 YSLEER. The CDR3 sequence is CASSQEVAGEQYF. The CDR3 region has the DNA TGCGCCAGCAGCCAAGAGGTAGCCGGGGAGCAGTACTTC.

The CDR3 DNA is TGCGCCAGCAGCTTGGAGGGGCGAGGATCTGGAAACACCATATATTTT. Translation: CASSLEGRGSGNTIYF. The chain has TRBV5-1 and TRBJ1-3, with D maybe TRBD1 (5 bases). This CDR3 spans 16 amino acids. Germline CDR1 and CDR2: SGHRS and YFSETQ. V lost 0 bases, J lost 1 base, and 11 bases lay in between.

The chain joins TRBV6-1 to TRBJ1-2, with D possibly matching TRBD1 (6 bases). CDR3 length: 13 residues. CDR1 is MNHNS and CDR2 is SASEGT in the germline V gene. With 7 bases removed from V and 5 bases from J, the gap between germline ends came to 14 bases. The CDR3 DNA is TGTGCCAGCACCATCCGGGACACTTATGGCTACACCTTC. It codes for CASTIRDTYGYTF.

This clonotype has a handful of counts. This rearrangement joins TRBV27 to TRBJ1-2; no firm D call. CDR3 length: 14 residues. The germline CDR1 and CDR2 sequences are MNHEY and SMNVEV (reference sequence). Between the trimmed V and J ends, which lost 3 bases and 4 bases, there was a span of 12 bases. The CDR3 DNA sequence: TGTGCCAGCAGTTTCCGGGCAGGCACCTATGGCTACACCTTC. The encoded protein is CASSFRAGTYGYTF.

The count of this clonotype is one. The genes are TRBV6-2 or TRBV6-3 and TRBJ2-2; D not certain. Looked up from germline, CDR1 is MNHEY and CDR2 is SVGEGT. V lost 6 bases and J lost 7, with 15 bases in between. CDR3 size: 14 residues. The CDR3 DNA follows: TGTGCCAGCAGCTTTGACTCGGATAGCGGGGAGCTGTTTTTT. Amino acids: CASSFDSDSGELFF.

The rearrangement links TRBV2 to TRBJ2-7; unclear D gene. The J call may be in error: the DNA end matches TRBJ2-5 better. The CDR3 is 14 amino acids. CDR1 and CDR2 (germline): SNHLY, FYNNEI. The CDR3 loop reads CASTGMAARETQYF. The CDR3 coding sequence is TGTGCCAGCACCGGAATGGCGGCCCGAGAGACCCAGTACTTC.

The rearrangement links TRBV14 to TRBJ2-7, with D hard to call. V was cut by 0 bases and J by 0 bases, with 9 bases left in between. Germline V CDR1 and CDR2: SGHDN, FVKESK. The CDR3 is 15 amino acids. The CDR3 DNA sequence: TGTGCCAGCAGCCAAGATCAAATAGGCTCCTACGAGCAGTACTTC. Translation: CASSQDQIGSYEQYF. Supplemented by reference TRBV14 and TRBJ2-7, the full variable domain reads EAGVTQFPSHSVIEKGQTVTLRCDPISGHDNLYWYRRVMGKEIKFLLHFVKESKQDESGMPNNRFLAERTGGTYSTLKVQPAELEDSGVYFCASSQDQIGSYEQYFGPGTRLTVT.

This chain joins TRBV29-1 and TRBJ2-1; TRBD1 matches 9 bases. V was pared by 6 bases and J by 15 bases, with 9 bases of the junction left unmatched. Germline-derived CDR1 and CDR2 are SQVTM and ANQGSEA. CDR3 length: 11 residues. The chain's CDR3 is CSVHPGTGLFF. The CDR3 DNA reads TGCAGCGTCCATCCCGGGACAGGGTTGTTCTTC.

The sample holds a few counts of this clonotype. The rearrangement joins TRBV30 to TRBJ2-5; D is undetermined. The germline gives CDR1 GTSNPN, CDR2 SVGIG (reference sequence). This CDR3 comprises 12 residues. Trimming took off 3 bases at V and 5 bases at J, with 10 bases between the two ends. The CDR3 nucleotides are TGTGCCTGGAGCCCAGCCGGTGAGACCCAGTACTTC. It codes for CAWSPAGETQYF.

The CDR3 region is CASSLAPGRLGIYEQYF. The DNA for the CDR3 is TGTGCCAGCAGCTTGGCCCCAGGGAGGTTGGGGATATACGAGCAGTACTTC. The V gene is TRBV5-5, the J gene TRBJ2-7; D is perhaps TRBD2 (6 bases). The V gene lost 0 bases and the J gene lost 4 bases, with 20 bases spanning the gap. CDR3 length: 17 residues. CDR1 is SGHKS and CDR2 is YYEKEE in the germline V gene (reference sequence).

This chain uses TRBV10-3 with TRBJ1-2; D call uncertain. This CDR3 is built from 17 residues. Trimming pared 0 bases from V and 2 bases from J, leaving 16 bases between. Germline values: CDR1 ENHRY, CDR2 SYGVKD. CDR3 in DNA: TGTGCCATCAGTGAGTCCAGCGGCGGAACCGGGAACTATGGCTACACCTTC. This translates into CAISESSGGTGNYGYTF.

This clonotype was detected a few times. This chain uses TRBV5-1 with TRBJ1-2; D gene ambiguous. V gave up 4 bases and J gave up 6 bases, with 19 bases separating them. Germline CDR1 SGHRS, CDR2 YFSETQ. The CDR3 has 15 amino acids. The CDR3 reads CASSAKDGNQDGYTF. The DNA for the CDR3 is TGCGCCAGCAGCGCGAAGGACGGCAACCAGGATGGCTACACCTTC.

The rearrangement uses TRBV6-1 and TRBJ1-2; weak D call: TRBD1 (5 bases). Trimming pared 5 bases from V and 4 bases from J, leaving 14 bases between. The CDR3 is 14 amino acids. Germline CDR1 MNHNS, CDR2 SASEGT. The CDR3, as DNA: TGTGCCAGCAGTATAGCGGGGGAATCCTATGGCTACACCTTC. Its protein product is CASSIAGESYGYTF.

About this clonotype itself: A much larger clone sits a single nucleotide away, making a read error possible. V and J are TRBV9 and TRBJ2-7; D unclear. V was cut by 0 bases and J by 0 bases, with 7 bases left in between. CDR1 SGDLS and CDR2 YYNGEE come from the germline V gene. This CDR3 spans 14 amino acids. CDR3 in DNA: TGTGCCAGCAGCGTAGACCAGAGCTCCTACGAGCAGTACTTC. Its protein product is CASSVDQSSYEQYF.

V and J are TRBV6-5 and TRBJ1-6; 8 bases fit TRBD1. V dropped 2 bases and J dropped 3; count of bases not matched to a gene: 6. The CDR3 length is 17 residues. The V gene's germline CDR1 is MNHEY and CDR2 SVGAGI. The CDR3 coding sequence is TGTGCCAGCAGTTACACCACGGACAGGGACTATAATTCACCCCTCCACTTT. This encodes CASSYTTDRDYNSPLHF.

The chain joins TRBV12-3 or TRBV12-4 to TRBJ2-7; D is possibly TRBD1 (7 bases). The V gene lost 6 bases and the J gene lost 1 base, with 13 bases spanning the gap. The CDR3 loop spans 14 amino acids. The CDR3 nucleotides are TGTGCCAGCAGACCAGGGGGGACATCCTACGAGCAGTACTTC. Protein sequence: CASRPGGTSYEQYF.

Points on this clonotype: A much larger clone lies a single base off, so this may be a read error. V and J are TRBV6-1 and TRBJ2-4, with TRBD2 matching 9 bases. Near its end, the DNA agrees better with TRBJ2-7, so the J call may be wrong. The CDR3 runs 15 residues. Germline V gene sequence: CDR1 MNHNS, CDR2 SASEGT. CDR3 nucleotide sequence: TGTGCCAGCAGTGGGATGCGGGGGGGATCAGACGAGCAGTACTTC. This translates into CASSGMRGGSDEQYF.

This clonotype came up once. The chain joins TRBV28 to TRBJ1-6; D is possibly TRBD1 (5 bases). The CDR3 has 17 residues. CDR1 and CDR2 (germline): MDHEN, SYDVKM. V was cut by 3 bases and J by 5 bases, with 17 bases left in between. In DNA, the CDR3 is TGTGCCAGCAGTTTTGGGACTTTGGGGACGGATAATTCACCCCTCCACTTT. It translates to CASSFGTLGTDNSPLHF.

The chain recombines TRBV4-2 with TRBJ2-7, with D hard to call. The CDR3 runs 14 residues. V lost 0 bases and J 3 bases, leaving 9 bases between the germline ends. CDR1 LGHNA and CDR2 YNFKEQ come from the germline V gene. CDR3 protein: CASSQDPPNYEQYF. The CDR3 DNA is TGTGCCAGCAGCCAAGACCCACCTAACTACGAGCAGTACTTC.

There are a few counts of this clonotype. The chain links TRBV7-9 to TRBJ1-2; D remains unclear. Trimming removed 5 bases at V and 8 bases at J, with 18 bases between. CDR1 is SEHNR, CDR2 FQNEAQ, per germline (reference sequence). The CDR3 runs to 14 residues. The CDR3 DNA reads TGTGCCAGCAGCGAGGGTTCACCCTTCCAGGGCTACACCTTC. This codes for CASSEGSPFQGYTF.

The V gene is TRBV7-2, the J gene TRBJ2-5; D remains unclear. The germline V and J ends were trimmed by 5 bases and 2 bases, with 12 bases remaining between them. From germline, CDR1 is SGHTA and CDR2 FQGNSA. The CDR3 runs to 14 residues. CDR3 loop: CASSVSRVQETQYF. The CDR3 DNA reads TGTGCCAGCAGCGTCAGCCGAGTTCAAGAGACCCAGTACTTC.

This chain connects TRBV7-2 to TRBJ2-2; possible D gene TRBD1, 6 bases. This CDR3 region has 15 residues. Germline values: CDR1 SGHTA, CDR2 FQGNSA. The germline V and J ends were trimmed by 3 bases and 6 bases, with 14 bases remaining between them. The CDR3 DNA reads TGTGCCAGCAGCTTTGGGGGCCCCGGACCCGGGGAGCTGTTTTTT. Translation gives CASSFGGPGPGELFF.